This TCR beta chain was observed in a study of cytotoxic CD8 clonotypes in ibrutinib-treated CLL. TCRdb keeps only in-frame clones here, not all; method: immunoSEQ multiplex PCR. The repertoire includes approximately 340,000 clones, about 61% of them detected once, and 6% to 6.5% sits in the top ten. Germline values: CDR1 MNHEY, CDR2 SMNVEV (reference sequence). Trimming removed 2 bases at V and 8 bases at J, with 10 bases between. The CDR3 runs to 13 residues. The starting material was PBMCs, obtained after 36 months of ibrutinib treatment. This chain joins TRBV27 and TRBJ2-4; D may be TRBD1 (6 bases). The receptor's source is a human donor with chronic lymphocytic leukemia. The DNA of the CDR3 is TGTGCCAGCAGTTTAGCAGGGGCGGACATTCAGTACTTC. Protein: CASSLAGADIQYF.